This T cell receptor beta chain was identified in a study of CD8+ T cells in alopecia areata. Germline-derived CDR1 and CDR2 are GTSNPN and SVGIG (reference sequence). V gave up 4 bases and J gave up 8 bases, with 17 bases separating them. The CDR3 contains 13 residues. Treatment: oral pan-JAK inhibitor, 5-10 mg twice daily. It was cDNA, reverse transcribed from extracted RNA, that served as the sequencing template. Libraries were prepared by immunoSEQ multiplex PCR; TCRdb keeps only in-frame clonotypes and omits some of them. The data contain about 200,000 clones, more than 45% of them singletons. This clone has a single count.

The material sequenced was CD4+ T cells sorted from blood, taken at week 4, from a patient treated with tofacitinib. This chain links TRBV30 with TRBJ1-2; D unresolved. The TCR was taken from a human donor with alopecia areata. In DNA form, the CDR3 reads TGTGCCTGGACCACCGGCCCCTCCGGGGGCTACACCTTC. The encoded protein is CAWTTGPSGGYTF.